The present entry profiles one TCR beta chain with its context. The sample originates from a study of identifying expanded T cells in peripheral blood. Germline lookup yields CDR1 SGDLS and CDR2 YYNGEE. The length of the CDR3 is 16 residues. V was trimmed by 0 bases and J by 1 base, leaving 8 bases between them. The protocol was immunoSEQ multiplex PCR, while the TCRdb copy is restricted to in-frame clones and leaves out a portion. The sample shows under 150,000 clones, roughly 84% of them seen only once. The chain uses TRBV9 and TRBJ2-6, with D possibly being TRBD1 or TRBD2 (5 bases each). The sequenced sample consisted of blood. The sequence derives from a person between 18 and 75 years old in good health. The CDR3, as DNA: TGTGCCAGCAGCGTAGGGGGCGGGTCTGGGGCCAACGTCCTGACTTTC. This gives the protein CASSVGGGSGANVLTF.